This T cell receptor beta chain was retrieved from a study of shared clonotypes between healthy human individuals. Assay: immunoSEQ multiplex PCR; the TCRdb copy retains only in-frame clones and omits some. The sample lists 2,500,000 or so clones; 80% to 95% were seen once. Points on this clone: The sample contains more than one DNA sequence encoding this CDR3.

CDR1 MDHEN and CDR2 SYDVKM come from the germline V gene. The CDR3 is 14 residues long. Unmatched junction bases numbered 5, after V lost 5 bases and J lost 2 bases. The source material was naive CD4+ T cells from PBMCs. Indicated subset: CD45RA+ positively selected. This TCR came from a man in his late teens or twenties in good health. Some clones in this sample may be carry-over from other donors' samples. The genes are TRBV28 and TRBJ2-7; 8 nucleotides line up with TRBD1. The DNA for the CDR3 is TGTGCCAGCAGTGCTCCGGGACAGGCCTACGAGCAGTACTTC. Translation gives CASSAPGQAYEQYF.